A selection of T cell receptor beta chains follows, all from one sample in a study of regulatory T cells in long-lasting Graves disease. TCRdb reprocessed the multiplex PCR reads with MiXCR, giving one entry per CDR3 protein. The table records roughly 350,000 distinct CDR3 sequences, roughly 16% of them present only once. These same records also appear under a second study, on T cells in Graves' hyperthyroidism and ophthalmopathy.

The sequencing used peripheral blood mononuclear cells (PBMCs), collected at new diagnosis, from a patient treated with antithyroid drugs. The receptors originated from a woman younger than 35 with Graves disease. Both conserved end residues are part of each CDR3. The D gene is left open where the match is weak. A clone size is listed for some rows: how often the clone was seen (once, few, many), or a class if it is expanded.

v_call: TRBV30; j_call: TRBJ2-3; d_call: TRBD1; clone_size: .; cdr3_length: 15; cdr3_nt: TGTGCCTGGAGTGCGGACAGGGGTGGCACAGATACGCAGTATTTT; cdr3_aa: CAWSADRGGTDTQYF
v_call: TRBV7-3; j_call: TRBJ2-1; d_call: TRBD2; clone_size: many; cdr3_length: 23; cdr3_nt: TGTGCCAGCAGCGCACAAAACATCCGTCCGGGACTAGCGGGGGGGGTCCCTTACAATGAGCAGTTCTTC; cdr3_aa: CASSAQNIRPGLAGGVPYNEQFF
v_call: TRBV6-1; j_call: TRBJ2-1; d_call: TRBD1; clone_size: many; cdr3_length: 15; cdr3_nt: TGTGCCAGCAGCGACGGACAGGGACAGTACAATGAGCAGTTCTTC; cdr3_aa: CASSDGQGQYNEQFF
v_call: TRBV6-1; j_call: TRBJ2-2; d_call: TRBD1; clone_size: .; cdr3_length: 15; cdr3_nt: TGTGCCAGCGGGGGCCAGGGGGCTCTCACCGGGGAGCTGTTTTTT; cdr3_aa: CASGGQGALTGELFF
v_call: TRBV12-3/TRBV12-4; j_call: TRBJ1-1; d_call: .; clone_size: many; cdr3_length: 14; cdr3_nt: TGTGCCAGCAGCTCGGGGCTCATGAACACTGAAGCTTTCTTT; cdr3_aa: CASSSGLMNTEAFF
v_call: TRBV30; j_call: TRBJ1-5; d_call: .; clone_size: .; cdr3_length: 13; cdr3_nt: TGTGCCTGGAGTGTAGGGGTCAATCAGCCCCAGCATTTT; cdr3_aa: CAWSVGVNQPQHF
v_call: TRBV7-6; j_call: TRBJ2-1; d_call: TRBD2; clone_size: many; cdr3_length: 18; cdr3_nt: TGTGCCAGCAGCTTGGCCGGGACTAGCGGGAGGTCCTACAATGAGCAGTTCTTC; cdr3_aa: CASSLAGTSGRSYNEQFF
v_call: TRBV7-7; j_call: TRBJ2-2; d_call: .; clone_size: .; cdr3_length: 16; cdr3_nt: TGTGCTAGCAGCAGCCAAGCTGGCCCGAACACCGGGGAGCTGTTTTTT; cdr3_aa: CASSSQAGPNTGELFF
v_call: TRBV6-1; j_call: TRBJ1-2; d_call: TRBD1; clone_size: many; cdr3_length: 14; cdr3_nt: TGTGCCAGCAGCCGGGACAGATCTAACTATGGCTACACCTTC; cdr3_aa: CASSRDRSNYGYTF
v_call: TRBV6-2/TRBV6-3; j_call: TRBJ2-1; d_call: .; clone_size: many; cdr3_length: 11; cdr3_nt: TGTGCCAGCAGCCCCGGGACTGAGCAGTTCTTC; cdr3_aa: CASSPGTEQFF
v_call: TRBV30; j_call: TRBJ1-3; d_call: .; clone_size: .; cdr3_length: 12; cdr3_nt: TGTGCCTGGAACGCCGGTGGAAACACCATATATTTT; cdr3_aa: CAWNAGGNTIYF
v_call: TRBV27; j_call: TRBJ2-2; d_call: .; clone_size: .; cdr3_length: 19; cdr3_nt: TGTGCCAGCAGTTCGGTAGTGGGGGGGCTAGGGGTAGACACCGGGGAGCTGTTTTTT; cdr3_aa: CASSSVVGGLGVDTGELFF
v_call: TRBV5-1; j_call: TRBJ1-4; d_call: .; clone_size: .; cdr3_length: 16; cdr3_nt: TGTGCCAGCAGCCCACTGCCCGCAGGGGCCGATGAAAAACTGTTTTTT; cdr3_aa: CASSPLPAGADEKLFF
v_call: TRBV11-2; j_call: TRBJ2-7; d_call: TRBD2; clone_size: many; cdr3_length: 15; cdr3_nt: TGTGCCAGCAGCTTGGGACTAGCGCCAACCTACGAGCAGTACTTC; cdr3_aa: CASSLGLAPTYEQYF
v_call: TRBV29-1; j_call: TRBJ2-1; d_call: .; clone_size: .; cdr3_length: 15; cdr3_nt: TGCAGCGTTGAAGTGAGTCTATCTGTAGGTAATGAGCAGTTCTTC; cdr3_aa: CSVEVSLSVGNEQFF
v_call: TRBV11-2; j_call: TRBJ2-7; d_call: TRBD1; clone_size: .; cdr3_length: 14; cdr3_nt: TGTGCCAGCAGCATACGACAGGGGGCCTACGAGCAGTACTTC; cdr3_aa: CASSIRQGAYEQYF
v_call: TRBV30; j_call: TRBJ1-6; d_call: TRBD1; clone_size: many; cdr3_length: 16; cdr3_nt: TGTGCCTGGAGAGAATCCCCCGGGACAGGGAATTCACCCCTCCACTTT; cdr3_aa: CAWRESPGTGNSPLHF
v_call: TRBV5-1; j_call: TRBJ2-2; d_call: .; clone_size: many; cdr3_length: 16; cdr3_nt: TGCGCCAGCAACCGGGCGAGGGGCATCTTGCCCGGGGAGCTGTTTTTT; cdr3_aa: CASNRARGILPGELFF
v_call: TRBV20-1; j_call: TRBJ1-4; d_call: .; clone_size: many; cdr3_length: 12; cdr3_nt: TGCAGTGCTTTAGCAACTAATGAAAAACTGTTTTTT; cdr3_aa: CSALATNEKLFF
v_call: TRBV19; j_call: TRBJ2-2; d_call: .; clone_size: few; cdr3_length: 14; cdr3_nt: TGTGCCAGTAGCAGTAGGGGGGGGGCCGGGGAGCTGTTTTTT; cdr3_aa: CASSSRGGAGELFF
v_call: TRBV28; j_call: TRBJ2-1; d_call: TRBD2; clone_size: .; cdr3_length: 16; cdr3_nt: TGTGCCAGCAGTATCGATAGCGGGAGGTCATACAATGAGCAGTTCTTC; cdr3_aa: CASSIDSGRSYNEQFF
v_call: TRBV12-3/TRBV12-4; j_call: TRBJ2-7; d_call: TRBD1; clone_size: many; cdr3_length: 13; cdr3_nt: TGTGCCAGCGGGACAGGGACCCCCTACGAGCAGTACTTC; cdr3_aa: CASGTGTPYEQYF
v_call: TRBV11-2; j_call: TRBJ2-7; d_call: .; clone_size: many; cdr3_length: 16; cdr3_nt: TGTGCCAGCAGCTTCCCGTTCGGGAGATCTTTCTACGAGCAGTACTTC; cdr3_aa: CASSFPFGRSFYEQYF
v_call: TRBV6-1; j_call: TRBJ1-4; d_call: .; clone_size: .; cdr3_length: 15; cdr3_nt: TGTGCCAGCAGTACCCCGACAGGATCTAATGAAAAACTGTTTTTT; cdr3_aa: CASSTPTGSNEKLFF
v_call: TRBV9; j_call: TRBJ1-2; d_call: .; clone_size: .; cdr3_length: 14; cdr3_nt: .; cdr3_aa: CASSVAEGSYGCTF
v_call: TRBV27; j_call: TRBJ2-1; d_call: .; clone_size: many; cdr3_length: 15; cdr3_nt: TGTGCCAGCGCAAGGAGGCTAGCCGGCTACAATGAGCAGTTCTTC; cdr3_aa: CASARRLAGYNEQFF
v_call: TRBV14; j_call: TRBJ1-4; d_call: .; clone_size: .; cdr3_length: 15; cdr3_nt: TGTGCCAGCAGCCAGTTGGGCAGGTTCAATGAAAAACTGTTTTTT; cdr3_aa: CASSQLGRFNEKLFF
v_call: TRBV4-2; j_call: TRBJ2-7; d_call: .; clone_size: few; cdr3_length: 17; cdr3_nt: TGTGCCAGCAGCCAAGATGTCGGTGCGGGTGCTTTGTTGGTGCAGTACTTC; cdr3_aa: CASSQDVGAGALLVQYF
v_call: TRBV28; j_call: TRBJ2-2; d_call: TRBD2; clone_size: many; cdr3_length: 16; cdr3_nt: TGTGCCAGCAGTCGGACTAGCGAGAGAAACACCGGGGAGCTGTTTTTT; cdr3_aa: CASSRTSERNTGELFF
v_call: TRBV30; j_call: TRBJ2-7; d_call: TRBD1; clone_size: .; cdr3_length: 13; cdr3_nt: TGTGCCTGGAATGGACAGGTCGGCTACGAGCAGTACTTC; cdr3_aa: CAWNGQVGYEQYF
v_call: TRBV9; j_call: TRBJ2-6; d_call: .; clone_size: few; cdr3_length: 15; cdr3_nt: TGTGCCAGCAGCCTCTGGAGCTCTGGGGCCAACGTCCTGACTTTC; cdr3_aa: CASSLWSSGANVLTF
v_call: TRBV12-3/TRBV12-4; j_call: TRBJ2-3; d_call: TRBD1; clone_size: many; cdr3_length: 14; cdr3_nt: TGTGCCAGCAGCCGGGACAGGGGAGGAGATACGCAGTATTTT; cdr3_aa: CASSRDRGGDTQYF
v_call: TRBV27; j_call: TRBJ1-3; d_call: .; clone_size: few; cdr3_length: 15; cdr3_nt: TGTGCCAGCAGTTTTGGGGGGTCGGATGGAAACACCATATATTTT; cdr3_aa: CASSFGGSDGNTIYF
v_call: TRBV5-5; j_call: TRBJ2-3; d_call: TRBD1; clone_size: few; cdr3_length: 14; cdr3_nt: TGTGCCAGCAGCGGACAGGGGAGCGCAGATACGCAGTATTTT; cdr3_aa: CASSGQGSADTQYF
v_call: TRBV12-3/TRBV12-4; j_call: TRBJ2-7; d_call: .; clone_size: many; cdr3_length: 15; cdr3_nt: TGTGCCAGCAGTTTTTCCTGGGGCGCAGGGTACGAGCAGTACTTC; cdr3_aa: CASSFSWGAGYEQYF
v_call: TRBV4-2; j_call: TRBJ1-2; d_call: .; clone_size: few; cdr3_length: 15; cdr3_nt: TGTGCCAGCAGCCCCGGGGGAGGTGCTAACTATGGCTACACCTTC; cdr3_aa: CASSPGGGANYGYTF
v_call: TRBV7-2; j_call: TRBJ2-7; d_call: .; clone_size: many; cdr3_length: 13; cdr3_nt: TGTGCCAGCCTTTGGACAGTAGGAGGCGAGCAGTACTTC; cdr3_aa: CASLWTVGGEQYF
v_call: TRBV12-3/TRBV12-4; j_call: TRBJ2-7; d_call: .; clone_size: many; cdr3_length: 16; cdr3_nt: TGTGCCAGCAGTTTGACCTTAGCGGCCGTACCCTACGAGCAGTACTTC; cdr3_aa: CASSLTLAAVPYEQYF
v_call: TRBV3-1; j_call: TRBJ2-5; d_call: .; clone_size: few; cdr3_length: 14; cdr3_nt: TGTGCCAGCAGCCATGTCCAGCATATGGAGACCCAGTACTTC; cdr3_aa: CASSHVQHMETQYF
v_call: TRBV28; j_call: TRBJ2-7; d_call: .; clone_size: many; cdr3_length: 16; cdr3_nt: TGTGCCAGCAGTCCCGAAATAGGTGTTCTATCCTACGAGCAGTACTTC; cdr3_aa: CASSPEIGVLSYEQYF
v_call: TRBV6-1; j_call: TRBJ2-2; d_call: .; clone_size: many; cdr3_length: 14; cdr3_nt: TGTGCCAGCAATCACGGGCCCGTCACCGGGGAGCTGTTTTTT; cdr3_aa: CASNHGPVTGELFF
v_call: TRBV7-8; j_call: TRBJ2-1; d_call: .; clone_size: many; cdr3_length: 16; cdr3_nt: TGTGCCAGCAGCTTAGCGGGCAGGGGATTTTACCATGAGCAGTTCTTC; cdr3_aa: CASSLAGRGFYHEQFF
v_call: TRBV6-1; j_call: TRBJ2-5; d_call: .; clone_size: many; cdr3_length: 12; cdr3_nt: TGTGCCAGCATGGAGGGTCGAGAGACCCAGTACTTC; cdr3_aa: CASMEGRETQYF
v_call: TRBV29-1; j_call: TRBJ1-3; d_call: TRBD1; clone_size: few; cdr3_length: 15; cdr3_nt: TGCAGCGTTGAGGACAGGGGATTATCAGGAAACACCATATATTTT; cdr3_aa: CSVEDRGLSGNTIYF
v_call: TRBV30; j_call: TRBJ2-7; d_call: TRBD1; clone_size: many; cdr3_length: 14; cdr3_nt: TGTGCCTTGGGGAACCGGGACAGAACCTACGAGCAGTACTTC; cdr3_aa: CALGNRDRTYEQYF
v_call: TRBV19; j_call: TRBJ1-5; d_call: .; clone_size: .; cdr3_length: 14; cdr3_nt: TGTGCCAGTAGTATAGGAGTTAGCAATCAGCCCCAGCATTTT; cdr3_aa: CASSIGVSNQPQHF
v_call: TRBV12-3/TRBV12-4; j_call: TRBJ2-1; d_call: TRBD1; clone_size: .; cdr3_length: 15; cdr3_nt: TGTGCCAGCAGGGGGGGGGGACAGGGGGCCCATGAGCAGTTCTTC; cdr3_aa: CASRGGGQGAHEQFF
v_call: TRBV20-1; j_call: TRBJ2-1; d_call: TRBD2; clone_size: many; cdr3_length: 16; cdr3_nt: TGCAGTGCTAGCAGAACTCGGGGGGGGACCTACAATGAGCAGTTCTTC; cdr3_aa: CSASRTRGGTYNEQFF
v_call: TRBV12-3/TRBV12-4; j_call: TRBJ2-1; d_call: TRBD2; clone_size: many; cdr3_length: 14; cdr3_nt: TGTGCCAGCAGTTTCAGCGGGGGAGGATATGAGCAGTTCTTC; cdr3_aa: CASSFSGGGYEQFF
v_call: TRBV27; j_call: TRBJ1-3; d_call: .; clone_size: many; cdr3_length: 13; cdr3_nt: TGTGCCAGCAGTTTCACCAACGGAAACACCATATATTTT; cdr3_aa: CASSFTNGNTIYF
v_call: TRBV5-1; j_call: TRBJ2-3; d_call: .; clone_size: many; cdr3_length: 13; cdr3_nt: TGCGCCAGCAGCCCCCGGTTGGCAGATACGCAGTATTTT; cdr3_aa: CASSPRLADTQYF
v_call: TRBV5-1; j_call: TRBJ1-1; d_call: .; clone_size: many; cdr3_length: 14; cdr3_nt: TGCGCCAGCAGAGCAGAACAAGGAAACACTGAAGCTTTCTTT; cdr3_aa: CASRAEQGNTEAFF